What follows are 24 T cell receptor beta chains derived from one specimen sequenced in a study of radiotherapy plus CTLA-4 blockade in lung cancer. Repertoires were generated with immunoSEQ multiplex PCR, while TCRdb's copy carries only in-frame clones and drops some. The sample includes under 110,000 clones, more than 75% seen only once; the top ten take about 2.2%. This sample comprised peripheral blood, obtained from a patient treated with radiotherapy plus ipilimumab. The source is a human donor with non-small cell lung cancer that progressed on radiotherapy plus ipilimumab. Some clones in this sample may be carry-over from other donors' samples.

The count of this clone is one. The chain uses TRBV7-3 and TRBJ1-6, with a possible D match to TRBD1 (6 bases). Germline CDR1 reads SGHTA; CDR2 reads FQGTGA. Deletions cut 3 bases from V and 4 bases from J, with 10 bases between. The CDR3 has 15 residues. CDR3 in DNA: TGTGCCAGCAGCTTGGGGGCCCCATATAATTCACCCCTCCACTTT. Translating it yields CASSLGAPYNSPLHF. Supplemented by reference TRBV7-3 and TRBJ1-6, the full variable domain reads GAGVSQTPSNKVTEKGKYVELRCDPISGHTALYWYRQSLGQGPEFLIYFQGTGAADDSGLPNDRFFAVRPEGSVSTLKIQRTERGDSAVYLCASSLGAPYNSPLHFGNGTRLTVT.

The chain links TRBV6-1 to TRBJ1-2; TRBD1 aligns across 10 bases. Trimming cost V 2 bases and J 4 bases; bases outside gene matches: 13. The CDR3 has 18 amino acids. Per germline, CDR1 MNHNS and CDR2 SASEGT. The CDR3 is CASSEPKTGGSYSYGYTF. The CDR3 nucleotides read TGTGCCAGCAGTGAACCCAAGACAGGGGGCAGTTATAGCTATGGCTACACCTTC.

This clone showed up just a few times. The CDR3 spells CAISEMIALRAGYYNEQFF. CDR3 bases: TGTGCCATCAGTGAGATGATAGCCTTACGAGCGGGGTACTACAATGAGCAGTTCTTC. This chain links TRBV10-3 with TRBJ2-1; 7 nucleotides agree with TRBD2. Germline-derived CDR1 and CDR2 are ENHRY and SYGVKD. This CDR3 spans 19 amino acids. Trimming took 2 bases from V and 3 from J; bases not matched to a gene: 16.

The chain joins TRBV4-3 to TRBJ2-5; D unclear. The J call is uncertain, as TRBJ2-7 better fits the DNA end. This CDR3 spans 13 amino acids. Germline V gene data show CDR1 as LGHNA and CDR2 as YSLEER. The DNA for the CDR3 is TGCGCCAGCAGCCAAGGACTGGACTACGAGCAGTACTTC. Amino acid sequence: CASSQGLDYEQYF.

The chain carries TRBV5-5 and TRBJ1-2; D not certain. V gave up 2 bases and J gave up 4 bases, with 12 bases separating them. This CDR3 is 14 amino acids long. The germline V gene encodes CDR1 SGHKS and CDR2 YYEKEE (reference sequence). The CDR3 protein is CASSFGQLFYGYTF. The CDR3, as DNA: TGTGCCAGCAGCTTCGGGCAACTGTTCTATGGCTACACCTTC.

The CDR3 loop reads CASSLQGAYTEAFF. The CDR3 DNA follows: TGTGCCAGCAGCTTACAGGGGGCGTACACTGAAGCTTTCTTT. The genes are TRBV11-2 and TRBJ1-1; 8 nucleotides line up with TRBD1. The CDR3 runs 14 residues. J lost 3 bases, V lost 2 bases, and 2 bases had no gene match. CDR1 is SGHAT, CDR2 FQNNGV, per germline.

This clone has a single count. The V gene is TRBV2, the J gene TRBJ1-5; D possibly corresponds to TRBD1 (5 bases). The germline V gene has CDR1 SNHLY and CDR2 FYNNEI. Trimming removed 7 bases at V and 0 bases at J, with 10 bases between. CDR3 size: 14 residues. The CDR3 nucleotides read TGTGCCAGCACCGCACAGGTTAGCAATCAGCCCCAGCATTTT. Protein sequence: CASTAQVSNQPQHF.

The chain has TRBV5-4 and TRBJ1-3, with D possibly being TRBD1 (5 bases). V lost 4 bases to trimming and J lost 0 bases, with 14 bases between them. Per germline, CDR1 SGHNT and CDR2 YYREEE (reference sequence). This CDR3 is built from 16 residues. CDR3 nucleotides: TGTGCCAGCAGCCCCCTGGGGCCGAGCTCTGGAAACACCATATATTTT. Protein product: CASSPLGPSSGNTIYF.

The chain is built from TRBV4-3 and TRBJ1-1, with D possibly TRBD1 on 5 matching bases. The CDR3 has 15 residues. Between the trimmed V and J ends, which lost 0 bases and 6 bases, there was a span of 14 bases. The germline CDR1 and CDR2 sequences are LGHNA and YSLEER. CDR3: CASSQDTGEGAEAFF. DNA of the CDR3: TGCGCCAGCAGCCAAGATACGGGGGAAGGCGCTGAAGCTTTCTTT.

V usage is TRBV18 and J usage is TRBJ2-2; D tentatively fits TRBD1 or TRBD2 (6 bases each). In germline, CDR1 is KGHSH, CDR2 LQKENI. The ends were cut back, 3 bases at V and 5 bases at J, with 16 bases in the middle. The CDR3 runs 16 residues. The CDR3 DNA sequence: TGTGCCAGCTCACCCGTGATGGGGGGCCGTACCGGGGAGCTGTTTTTT. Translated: CASSPVMGGRTGELFF.

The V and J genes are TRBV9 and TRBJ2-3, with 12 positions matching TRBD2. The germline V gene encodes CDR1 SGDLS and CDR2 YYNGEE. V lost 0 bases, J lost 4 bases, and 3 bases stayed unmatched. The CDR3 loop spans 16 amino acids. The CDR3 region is CASSVGLAGGPDTQYF. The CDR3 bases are TGTGCCAGCAGCGTAGGTCTAGCGGGGGGGCCAGATACGCAGTATTTT.

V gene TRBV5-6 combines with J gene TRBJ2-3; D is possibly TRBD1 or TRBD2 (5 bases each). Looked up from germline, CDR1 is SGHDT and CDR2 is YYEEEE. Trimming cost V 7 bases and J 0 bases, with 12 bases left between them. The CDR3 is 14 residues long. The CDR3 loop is CASVRDLSTDTQYF. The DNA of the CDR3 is TGTGCCAGCGTTAGGGACCTCAGCACAGATACGCAGTATTTT.

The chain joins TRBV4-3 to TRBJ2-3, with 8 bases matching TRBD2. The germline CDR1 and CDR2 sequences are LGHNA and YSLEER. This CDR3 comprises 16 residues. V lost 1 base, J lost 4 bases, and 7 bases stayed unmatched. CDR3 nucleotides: TGCGCCAGCAGCCAAGTTATAGCGGGGTCCTCAGATACGCAGTATTTT. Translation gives CASSQVIAGSSDTQYF.

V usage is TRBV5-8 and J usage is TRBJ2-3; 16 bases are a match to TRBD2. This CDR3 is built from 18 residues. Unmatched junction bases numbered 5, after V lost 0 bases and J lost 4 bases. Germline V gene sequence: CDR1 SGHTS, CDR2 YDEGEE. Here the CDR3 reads CASSLAGLAGGLPDTQYF. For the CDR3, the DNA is TGTGCCAGCAGCTTGGCGGGACTAGCGGGGGGGCTTCCAGATACGCAGTATTTT.

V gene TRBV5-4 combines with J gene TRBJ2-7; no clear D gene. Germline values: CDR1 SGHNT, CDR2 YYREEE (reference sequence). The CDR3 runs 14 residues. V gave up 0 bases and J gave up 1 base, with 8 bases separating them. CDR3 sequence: CASSLEGGSYEQYF. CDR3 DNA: TGTGCCAGCAGCTTGGAGGGCGGATCCTACGAGCAGTACTTC. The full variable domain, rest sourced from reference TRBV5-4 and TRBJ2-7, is ETGVTQSPTHLIKTRGQQVTLRCSSQSGHNTVSWYQQALGQGPQFIFQYYREEENGRGNFPPRFSGLQFPNYSSELNVNALELDDSALYLCASSLEGGSYEQYFGPGTRLTVT.

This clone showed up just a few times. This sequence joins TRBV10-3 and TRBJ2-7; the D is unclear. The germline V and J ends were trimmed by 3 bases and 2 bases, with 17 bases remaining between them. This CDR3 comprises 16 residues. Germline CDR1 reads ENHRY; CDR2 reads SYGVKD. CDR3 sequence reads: CAISDPFRTGAYEQYF. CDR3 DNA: TGTGCCATCAGTGACCCGTTCCGAACTGGGGCCTACGAGCAGTACTTC.

CDR3 protein: CASSLGGVGQETQYF. The CDR3 coding sequence is TGCGCCAGCAGCTTGGGAGGGGTGGGCCAAGAGACCCAGTACTTC. The chain employs TRBV5-1 and TRBJ2-5; the D gene could be TRBD1 or TRBD2 (5 bases each). The CDR3 is 15 residues long. The germline V gene has CDR1 SGHRS and CDR2 YFSETQ. Deletions cut 0 bases from V and 1 base from J, with 10 bases between.

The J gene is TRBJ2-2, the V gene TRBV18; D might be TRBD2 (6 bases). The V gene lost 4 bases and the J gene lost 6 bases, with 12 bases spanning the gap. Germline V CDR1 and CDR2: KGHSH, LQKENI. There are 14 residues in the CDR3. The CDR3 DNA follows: TGTGCCAGCTCACGTGAGACTAGAGCCGGGGAGCTGTTTTTT. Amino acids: CASSRETRAGELFF.

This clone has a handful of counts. This chain's CDR3 is CASSLGTGLRGTDTQYF. In nucleotides, the CDR3 is TGTGCCAGCAGCTTAGGGACGGGCCTTCGGGGGACAGATACGCAGTATTTT. V is TRBV5-8 and J is TRBJ2-3; tentative D call: TRBD2 (6 bases). This CDR3 contains 17 residues. Looked up from germline, CDR1 is SGHTS and CDR2 is YDEGEE. V lost 2 bases and J 3 bases, leaving 19 bases between the germline ends. The full variable domain, completed using reference TRBV5-8 and TRBJ2-3, is EAGVTQSPTHLIKTRGQQATLRCSPISGHTSVYWYQQALGLGLQFLLWYDEGEERNRGNFPPRFSGRQFPNYSSELNVNALELEDSALYLCASSLGTGLRGTDTQYFGPGTRLTVL.

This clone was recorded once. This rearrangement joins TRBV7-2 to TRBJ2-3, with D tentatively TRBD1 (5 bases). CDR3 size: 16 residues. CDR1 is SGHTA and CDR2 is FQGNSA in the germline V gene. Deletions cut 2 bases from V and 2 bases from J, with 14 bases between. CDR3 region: CASSLQGAIPTDTQYF. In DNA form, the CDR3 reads TGTGCCAGCAGCTTACAAGGGGCGATCCCCACAGATACGCAGTATTTT.

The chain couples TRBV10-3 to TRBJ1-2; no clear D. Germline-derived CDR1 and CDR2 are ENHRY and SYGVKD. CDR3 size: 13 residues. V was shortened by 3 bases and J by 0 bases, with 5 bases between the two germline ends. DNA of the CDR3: TGTGCCATCAGTGACAGACCTAACTATGGCTACACCTTC. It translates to CAISDRPNYGYTF.

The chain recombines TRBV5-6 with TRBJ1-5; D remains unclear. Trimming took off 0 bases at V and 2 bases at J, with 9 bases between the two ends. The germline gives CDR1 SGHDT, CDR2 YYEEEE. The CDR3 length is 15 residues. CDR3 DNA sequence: TGTGCCAGCAGCTTGGCCTTCGCAGGCAATCAGCCCCAGCATTTT. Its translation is CASSLAFAGNQPQHF.

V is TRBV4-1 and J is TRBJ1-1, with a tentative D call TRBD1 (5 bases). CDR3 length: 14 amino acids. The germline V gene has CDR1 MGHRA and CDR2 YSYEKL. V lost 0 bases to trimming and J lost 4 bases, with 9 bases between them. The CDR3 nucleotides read TGCGCCAGCAGCCAAGAGCAGGGCGGCACTGAAGCTTTCTTT. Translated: CASSQEQGGTEAFF.

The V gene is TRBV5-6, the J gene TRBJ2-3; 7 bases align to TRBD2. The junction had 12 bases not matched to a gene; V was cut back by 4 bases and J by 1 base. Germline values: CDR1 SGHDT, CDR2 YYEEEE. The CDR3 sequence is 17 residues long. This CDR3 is CASSPTARGVGTDTQYF. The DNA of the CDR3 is TGTGCCAGCAGCCCGACTGCACGGGGGGTGGGCACAGATACGCAGTATTTT.